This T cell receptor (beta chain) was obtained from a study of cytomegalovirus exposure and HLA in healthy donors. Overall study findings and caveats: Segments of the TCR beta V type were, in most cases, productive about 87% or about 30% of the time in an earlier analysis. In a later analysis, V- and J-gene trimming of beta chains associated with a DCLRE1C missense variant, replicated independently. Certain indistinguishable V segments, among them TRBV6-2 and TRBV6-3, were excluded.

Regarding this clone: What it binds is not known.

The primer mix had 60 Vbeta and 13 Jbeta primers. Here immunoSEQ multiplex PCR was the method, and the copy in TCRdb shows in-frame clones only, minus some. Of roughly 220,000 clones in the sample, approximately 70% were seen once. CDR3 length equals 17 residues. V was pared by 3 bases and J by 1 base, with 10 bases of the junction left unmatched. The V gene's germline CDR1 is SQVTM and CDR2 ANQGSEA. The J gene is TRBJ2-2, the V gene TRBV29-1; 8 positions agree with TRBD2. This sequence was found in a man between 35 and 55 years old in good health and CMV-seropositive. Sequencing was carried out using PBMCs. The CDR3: CSVEGHSSGGNTGELFF. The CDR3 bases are TGCAGCGTTGAGGGGCACTCAAGCGGGGGGAACACCGGGGAGCTGTTTTTT.